This T cell receptor beta chain came from a study of blood T cells in healthy people across ages (dated by TCRdb to the mid-2010s). Study-level background: Template switching captured roughly one uniquely barcoded TCR beta cDNA molecule per two T cells in model experiments. The study measured age-related changes in TCR beta repertoire diversity using deep sequencing normalized with unique cDNA molecular identifiers. Donors were grouped into four age groups: young (average 16 years), middle-aged (39), aged (around 60) and long-lived (approximately 82). For two donors (one aged 18 to 30 and one aged 80 or older), the study analyzed two additional independent replicas of 1 million unique cDNA reads from the same blood draw.

Comments on this clonotype: Its target antigen remains unknown. Qualities for individual bases were not recorded, and no much larger clone is one base off.

Trimming removed 5 bases from V and 3 bases from J, leaving 13 bases between the germline ends. The germline V gene sets CDR1 to SQVTM and CDR2 to ANQGSEA. There are 13 amino acids in the CDR3, from cysteine to phenylalanine inclusive. The only DNA kept is the CDR3, 39 bases in frame from the first base. Donors were 40 or so systemically healthy Caucasian individuals from Russia aged about 6 to 100 years. About 10 milliliters of peripheral blood were collected from each donor into EDTA-treated Vacutainer tubes. Ficoll-Paque density-gradient centrifugation was used to isolate PBMCs, with at least 6.5 million obtained per sample. Trizol reagent was used to extract total RNA from PBMCs, with at least 5.5 micrograms per sample. Naive CD45RAhigh/CD27high T cell percentages were measured by flow cytometry on a PBMC aliquot from every donor. Library prep was done by 5' RACE. Sequencing took place on an Illumina HiSeq 2500. A second PCR of roughly 6 to 11 cycles was run with a J-beta primer mix and a sample-barcoded 5' primer. Each TCR beta cDNA molecule received a unique molecular identifier from a template-switch 5' adaptor carrying 12 random nucleotides. Each sample yielded at least 3 million CDR3-containing paired-end reads. All of the RNA was converted into first-strand cDNA using the Mint cDNA synthesis kit, with a TRBC-specific oligonucleotide serving as the primer. Following uracil-DNA glycosylase treatment, all cDNA underwent a first 18-cycle PCR with the universal primers M1SS and BC2_uni_R. Per the original workflow: For normalization, 1 million high-quality reads were randomly selected from each sample, with every read carrying a distinct molecular identifier. Instead of being binned into consensus sequences, reads that shared molecular identifiers were thrown out. MiTCR, set to a Q25 quality threshold and the strictest error-elimination algorithm, was used for CDR3 identification, clonotype clustering and error correction. A nonparametric unseen species model using Euler transformation provided a lower-bound estimate of total TCR beta diversity. TCRdb trimmed the raw reads at Q25, called clones with MiXCR and kept productive beta chains. For every CDR3 protein sequence, its rows merge into one entry that carries the most common genes and DNA. These V and J calls are TCRdb output, not the study's own analysis. Within this sample are over 450,000 distinct CDR3 sequences, with nearly 25% of them counted one time only. The biggest ten clones account for less than 9% of the sample.

Overall results and qualifications from the work: Compared with the aged group, the long-lived group had more naive CD4+ T cells, fewer expanded clones and increased TCR diversity, a pattern suggesting age selection. Because donor CMV infection status was unknown, age-related changes in expanded clonotypes were potentially confounded. There was a strong correlation between observed TCR beta diversity and the percentage of naive T cells measured by flow cytometry. Because profiling used bulk unsorted PBMCs, naive and antigen-experienced compartments could not be compared conclusively. Estimates of total diversity based on one million sequenced T cells were considered lower bounds and underestimates. Observed TCR beta diversity per million T cells fell roughly linearly with age, and a significant reduction was already apparent by age around 40.

These sequences were also reported in another study, on T cells of mothers and their children. As described in the second report: The donors were nine systemically healthy Caucasian individuals, made up of three mothers and their six children. cDNA synthesis used all of the extracted RNA, with roughly 1.6 ug of RNA in each 15 ul reaction. Sample barcodes and 2-4 random nucleotides were added via the M1S primer in the second PCR. Over 10 million TCR beta CDR3 reads came from each mother, compared with approximately 3 million reads from each child. Thymic selection similarly shapes TCR recombination output in related and unrelated pairs, with minor effect from inherited differences. Related mother-child pairs always showed normalized repertoire overlap that was slightly higher than in unrelated mother-child pairs, though the difference was never significant. No persistent microchimeric T cell clones were detected, at a sensitivity of roughly 99 clones per million clonotypes. Deep NGS was used in the study to compare the TCR beta repertoires of mothers and children and to look for features that separate related mother-child pairs from unrelated individuals. The mean age was about 37 +/- 4 years for the mothers and roughly 10 +/- 4 years for the children. After adapter ligation was performed with NEBNext reagents, the libraries were sequenced on an Illumina HiSeq 2000 with 100+100 nt paired-end reads. To avoid cross-contamination, the mother libraries and the child libraries were prepared a month apart and sequenced in separate runs. Between 500,000 and 2,000,000 distinct TCR beta clonotypes were identified per donor. Naive TCR beta clonotypes were estimated from low-frequency clonotypes matched to each donor's FACS-determined naive share, without sorting.

This TCR was sampled from a boy aged 5-17 years in good health. Specimen: blood. The chain was built from TRBV29-1 and TRBJ1-1; a weak D assignment points to TRBD1 (6 bases agree). DNA sequence: TGCAGCGTTCCCACAGGGCTGGACACTGAAGCTTTCTTT. Protein translation: CSVPTGLDTEAFF.